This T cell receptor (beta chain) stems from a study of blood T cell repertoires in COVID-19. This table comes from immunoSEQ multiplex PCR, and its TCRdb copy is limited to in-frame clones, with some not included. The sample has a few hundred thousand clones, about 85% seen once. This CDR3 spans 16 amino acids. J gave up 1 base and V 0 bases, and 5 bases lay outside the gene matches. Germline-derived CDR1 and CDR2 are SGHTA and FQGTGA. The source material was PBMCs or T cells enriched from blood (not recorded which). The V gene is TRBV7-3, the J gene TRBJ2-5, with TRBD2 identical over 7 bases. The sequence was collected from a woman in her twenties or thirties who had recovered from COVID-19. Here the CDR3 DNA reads TGTGCCAGCAGCTTAACGGCGACTAGCCTCCAAGAGACCCAGTACTTC. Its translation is CASSLTATSLQETQYF.